A selection of T cell receptor beta chains follows, all from one sample in a study of T cells after posttransplantation cyclophosphamide. Assay used: immunoSEQ multiplex PCR; TCRdb lists only in-frame clones, some missing. Of about 52,000 clones listed, about 86% are singletons. The sequenced sample consisted of PBMCs. These receptor sequences come from a man aged 30-40 years with a blood cancer, CMV-positive, and with a related stem cell donor. The CDR3 runs from the conserved cysteine through the conserved F or W. D genes are given only for firm matches. Only part of the rows carry a size: once, few, many, or a class if the clone is expanded.

V gene	D gene	J gene	clone size	CDR3 protein	CDR3 DNA
TRBV7-6	TRBD1	TRBJ2-1	NA	CASSQTGTGEYNEQFF	TGTGCCAGCAGCCAAACCGGGACAGGGGAATACAATGAGCAGTTCTTC
TRBV15	TRBD2	TRBJ2-2	NA	CATSRAPTSGITGELFF	TGTGCCACCAGCAGAGCCCCGACTAGCGGGATTACCGGGGAGCTGTTTTTT
TRBV6-1	TRBD1	TRBJ2-7	NA	CASSQTGTGGYEQYF	TGTGCCAGCAGCCAAACCGGGACAGGGGGCTACGAGCAGTACTTC
TRBV11-2	NA	TRBJ2-2	NA	CASSLDPPLESFLGELFF	TGTGCCAGCAGCTTAGATCCCCCTCTAGAAAGTTTCCTCGGGGAGCTGTTTTTT
TRBV10-2	TRBD2	TRBJ2-1	once	CASSDYETSGIYNEQFF	TGCGCCAGCAGTGACTACGAGACTAGCGGGATTTACAATGAGCAGTTCTTC
TRBV14	TRBD2	TRBJ2-7	NA	CASSRAGRGEQYF	TGTGCCAGCAGCCGCGCCGGGAGGGGGGAGCAGTACTTC
TRBV6-1	TRBD1	TRBJ1-1	NA	CASSSRQGRTEAFF	TGTGCCAGCAGTTCCCGACAGGGAAGAACTGAAGCTTTCTTT
TRBV30	NA	TRBJ2-2	NA	CAWIRFNTGELFF	TGTGCCTGGATCAGGTTTAACACCGGGGAGCTGTTTTTT
TRBV23-1	TRBD2	TRBJ2-7	NA	CASSQSRGYRLAGGFTYEQYF	TGCGCCAGCAGTCAATCGCGGGGATACCGACTAGCGGGAGGCTTTACCTACGAGCAGTACTTC
TRBV13	NA	TRBJ2-5	NA	CASSLRREVETQYF	TGTGCCAGCAGCTTGCGACGGGAAGTGGAGACCCAGTACTTC
TRBV7-9	NA	TRBJ2-5	NA	CATQGWETQYF	TGTGCCACACAGGGTTGGGAGACCCAGTACTTC
TRBV7-2	NA	TRBJ1-2	NA	CASSPYDITYGYTF	TGTGCCAGCAGCCCGTACGACATAACCTATGGCTACACCTTC
TRBV30	TRBD1	TRBJ1-2	NA	CAWRGSLDRVRDYGYTF	TGTGCCTGGAGGGGTTCCTTGGACAGGGTTCGTGACTATGGCTACACCTTC
TRBV5-6	NA	TRBJ1-1	NA	CASSLLAGSGTEAFF	TGTGCCAGCAGCTTGTTAGCCGGGTCTGGCACTGAAGCTTTCTTT
TRBV18	TRBD1	TRBJ1-1	NA	CASSKNRGQATEAFF	TGTGCCAGCTCAAAAAACAGGGGGCAAGCCACTGAAGCTTTCTTT
TRBV4-2	TRBD2	TRBJ2-7	NA	CASSRGGGPGLADEQYF	TGTGCCAGCAGCCGAGGGGGGGGACCGGGACTAGCGGACGAGCAGTACTTC
TRBV4-1	TRBD1	TRBJ1-2	NA	CASSSGTAGYGYTF	TGCGCCAGCAGCTCTGGGACAGCCGGGTATGGCTACACCTTC
TRBV9	TRBD2	TRBJ2-3	NA	CASSVELAGADTQYF	TGTGCCAGCAGCGTAGAACTAGCGGGAGCAGATACGCAGTATTTT
TRBV27	TRBD1	TRBJ2-7	NA	CASSFSGQGYEQYF	TGTGCCAGCAGTTTCTCGGGACAGGGGTACGAGCAGTACTTC
TRBV5-1	TRBD2	TRBJ2-1	NA	CASSSGTSGSWSEQFF	TGCGCCAGCAGCTCCGGGACTAGCGGGAGTTGGAGTGAGCAGTTCTTC